The 2 T cell receptor beta chains below were found in one sample sequenced in a study of read filtering for tumor transcriptome and immune sequencing. Molecular barcoded adaptors covering alpha/delta and beta/gamma chains were used on approximately 440 ng RNA. Using its own MiXCR run on the reads, TCRdb lists one record per CDR3 protein. The table has roughly 130,000 distinct CDR3 sequences, roughly 13% seen once; the top ten hold approximately 9.9%. The sequenced material came from a population of CD138-negative cells sorted from bone marrow. These TCRs come from a donor older than 35 with multiple myeloma.

This clonotype was seen repeatedly, ten times or more. V usage is TRBV13 and J usage is TRBJ1-6; 7 bases map to TRBD1. J gave up 8 bases and V 5 bases, and 9 bases lay outside the gene matches. The length of the CDR3 is 15 residues. CDR1 and CDR2 from the germline V gene are PRHDT and FYEKMQ (reference sequence). The CDR3 protein is CASSPRDRTDSPLHF. CDR3 nucleotide sequence: TGTGCCAGCAGCCCCCGGGACAGAACAGATTCACCCCTCCACTTT. Complete variable domain (other parts from reference TRBV13 and TRBJ1-6): AAGVIQSPRHLIKEKRETATLKCYPIPRHDTVYWYQQGPGQDPQFLISFYEKMQSDKGSIPDRFSAQQFSDYHSELNMSSLELGDSALYFCASSPRDRTDSPLHFGNGTRLTVT.

This clonotype was seen at least ten times. The chain joins TRBV6-5 to TRBJ2-7; D call uncertain. Germline lookup yields CDR1 MNHEY and CDR2 SVGAGI. The CDR3 totals 14 residues. V dropped 5 bases and J dropped 2 bases, with 13 bases sitting between them. CDR3 amino acids: CASSPQRLAYEQYF. DNA of the CDR3: TGTGCCAGCAGTCCCCAGAGGCTAGCCTACGAGCAGTACTTC.